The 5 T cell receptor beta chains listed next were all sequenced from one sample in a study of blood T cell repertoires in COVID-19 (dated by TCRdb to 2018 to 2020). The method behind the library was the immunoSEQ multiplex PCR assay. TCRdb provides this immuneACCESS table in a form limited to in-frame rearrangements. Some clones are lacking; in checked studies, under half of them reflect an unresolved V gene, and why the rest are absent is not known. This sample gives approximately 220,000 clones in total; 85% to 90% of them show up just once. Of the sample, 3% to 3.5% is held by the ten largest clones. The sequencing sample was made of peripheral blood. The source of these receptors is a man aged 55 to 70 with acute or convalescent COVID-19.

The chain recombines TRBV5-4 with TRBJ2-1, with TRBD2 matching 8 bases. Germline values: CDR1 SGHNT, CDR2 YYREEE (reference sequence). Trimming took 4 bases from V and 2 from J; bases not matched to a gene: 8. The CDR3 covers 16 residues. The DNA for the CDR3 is TGTGCCAGCAGCCCCATAGCGGGGTCTACCTACAATGAGCAGTTCTTC. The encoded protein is CASSPIAGSTYNEQFF. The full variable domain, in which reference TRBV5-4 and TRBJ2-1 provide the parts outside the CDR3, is ETGVTQSPTHLIKTRGQQVTLRCSSQSGHNTVSWYQQALGQGPQFIFQYYREEENGRGNFPPRFSGLQFPNYSSELNVNALELDDSALYLCASSPIAGSTYNEQFFGPGTRLTVL.

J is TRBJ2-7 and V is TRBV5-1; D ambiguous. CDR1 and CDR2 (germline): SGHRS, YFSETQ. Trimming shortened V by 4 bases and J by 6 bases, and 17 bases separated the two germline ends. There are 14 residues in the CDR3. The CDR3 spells CASSQAGSRGEQYF. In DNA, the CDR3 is TGCGCCAGCAGCCAAGCCGGGTCCCGTGGCGAGCAGTACTTC.

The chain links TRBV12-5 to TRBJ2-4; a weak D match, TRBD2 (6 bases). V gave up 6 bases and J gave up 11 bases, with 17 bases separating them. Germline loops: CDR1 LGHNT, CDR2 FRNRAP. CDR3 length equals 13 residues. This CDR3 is CASGVGTVGVQYF. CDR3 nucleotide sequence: TGTGCTAGTGGCGTAGGGACTGTAGGAGTTCAGTACTTC.

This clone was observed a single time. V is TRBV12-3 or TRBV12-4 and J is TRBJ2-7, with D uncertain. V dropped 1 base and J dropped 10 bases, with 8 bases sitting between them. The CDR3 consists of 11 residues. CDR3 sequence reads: CASSLGGPQYF. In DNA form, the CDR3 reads TGTGCCAGCAGTTTAGGTGGCCCTCAGTACTTC.

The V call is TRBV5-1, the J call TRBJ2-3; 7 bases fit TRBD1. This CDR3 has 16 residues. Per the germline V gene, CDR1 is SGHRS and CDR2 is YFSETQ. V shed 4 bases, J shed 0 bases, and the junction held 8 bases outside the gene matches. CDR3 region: CASSKATGDSTDTQYF. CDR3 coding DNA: TGCGCCAGCAGCAAAGCTACAGGGGACAGCACAGATACGCAGTATTTT.